What follows are 29 T cell receptor beta chains derived from one specimen sequenced in a study of blood T cell repertoires in COVID-19. Profiling relied on immunoSEQ multiplex PCR, and the TCRdb table lists in-frame clones only, not all of them. The sample has fewer than 250,000 clones; approximately 86% are singletons. The sequenced sample was PBMCs or T cells enriched from blood (not recorded which). All receptors derive from a woman aged 40 to 55 with acute COVID-19.

The chain carries TRBV29-1 and TRBJ2-1; D is possibly TRBD2 (7 bases). Germline CDR1 is SQVTM and CDR2 is ANQGSEA. With 6 bases removed from V and 5 bases from J, the gap between germline ends came to 14 bases. This CDR3 spans 13 amino acids. The CDR3 loop reads CSVGRGQHNEQFF. CDR3 nucleotides: TGCAGCGTAGGGAGGGGACAACACAATGAGCAGTTCTTC.

The V and J genes are TRBV6-2 or TRBV6-3 and TRBJ2-2; perhaps TRBD1 as D (6 bases). Trimming left V 6 bases short and J 1 base short, with 9 bases between. The CDR3 is 14 residues long. The germline gives CDR1 MNHEY, CDR2 SVGEGT. The CDR3 nucleotides read TGTGCCAGCAGCGTAGGGGGGAACACCGGGGAGCTGTTTTTT. Amino acids: CASSVGGNTGELFF.

The rearrangement joins TRBV19 to TRBJ1-2; maybe TRBD1 (6 bases). This CDR3 has 12 residues. V was trimmed by 7 bases and J by 4 bases, leaving 10 bases between them. Germline V gives CDR1 LNHDA, CDR2 SQIVND (reference sequence). The CDR3 DNA follows: TGTGCCAGTAACGAACAGGGCTATGGCTACACCTTC. Amino acid sequence: CASNEQGYGYTF.

The gene calls are TRBV10-2 and TRBJ1-5; D gene ambiguous. V shed 3 bases and J shed 3 bases, with 3 bases lying between them. CDR1 and CDR2 from the germline V gene are WSHSY and SAAADI. The CDR3 has 12 amino acids. DNA of the CDR3: TGCGCCAGCAGTGACAACAATCAGCCCCAGCATTTT. This sequence encodes CASSDNNQPQHF.

The chain recombines TRBV12-5 with TRBJ2-5; 9 bases align to TRBD1. The J segment lost 2 bases and the V segment lost 0 bases, leaving 4 bases of the junction unmatched. This CDR3 region has 16 residues. The germline V gene has CDR1 LGHNT and CDR2 FRNRAP. The CDR3 DNA is TGTGCTAGTGGTTTGGTCGCGGGACAGGGTCAAGAGACCCAGTACTTC. It encodes CASGLVAGQGQETQYF.

This chain uses TRBV9 with TRBJ2-4, with D perhaps TRBD2 (6 bases). In germline, CDR1 is SGDLS, CDR2 YYNGEE. CDR3 length equals 15 residues. Trimming stripped 0 bases from V and 5 bases from J, with 12 bases between. The CDR3 is CASSVGLARENIQYF. The CDR3 nucleotides read TGTGCCAGCAGCGTAGGGCTAGCGCGGGAAAACATTCAGTACTTC.

The CDR3, as DNA: TGTGCCAGCAGTCCCCGTCCGGGACAGGCGACCCAGTACTTC. It specifies CASSPRPGQATQYF. The J gene is TRBJ2-5, the V gene TRBV6-5; 8 nucleotides agree with TRBD1. The J segment lost 7 bases and the V segment lost 5 bases, leaving 9 bases of the junction unmatched. CDR1 and CDR2 from the germline V gene are MNHEY and SVGAGI. This CDR3 comprises 14 residues.

This clone came up once. The J gene is TRBJ1-1, the V gene TRBV11-2; D is uncertain. This CDR3 comprises 14 residues. Germline CDR1 SGHAT, CDR2 FQNNGV. V was shortened by 3 bases and J by 5 bases, with 13 bases between the two germline ends. CDR3 DNA: TGTGCCAGCAGCTTTGCCGGCGGGCAGACTGAAGCTTTCTTT. Translating gives CASSFAGGQTEAFF.

J is TRBJ1-5 and V is TRBV10-3; perhaps TRBD1 as D (5 bases). Looked up from germline, CDR1 is ENHRY and CDR2 is SYGVKD. The ends were cut back, 4 bases at V and 0 bases at J, with 10 bases in the middle. CDR3 length: 15 residues. The CDR3: CAISGSTDSNQPQHF. The CDR3 nucleotides read TGTGCCATCAGTGGCTCGACAGATAGCAATCAGCCCCAGCATTTT.

The chain joins TRBV9 to TRBJ2-2, with TRBD1 matching over 9 bases. In germline, CDR1 is SGDLS, CDR2 YYNGEE. Trimming cost V 3 bases and J 4 bases; bases outside gene matches: 7. The CDR3 has 16 residues. The CDR3 reads CASSAHRGQATGELFF. CDR3 DNA: TGTGCCAGCAGCGCCCACAGGGGGCAGGCCACCGGGGAGCTGTTTTTT.

This chain uses TRBV4-1 with TRBJ1-2; D may be TRBD1 (6 bases). This CDR3 is 16 amino acids long. Trimming stripped 1 base from V and 7 bases from J, with 19 bases between. Germline loops: CDR1 MGHRA, CDR2 YSYEKL. The CDR3 nucleotides are TGCGCCAGCAGCCAAGGGACAGTCCTTAACTATGGTGGCTACACCTTC. As protein: CASSQGTVLNYGGYTF.

This clone was found a few times. V gene TRBV30 combines with J gene TRBJ2-7; D possibly corresponds to TRBD1 (6 bases). The CDR3 totals 13 residues. The V gene's germline CDR1 is GTSNPN and CDR2 SVGIG (reference sequence). The germline V and J ends were trimmed by 3 bases and 2 bases, with 11 bases remaining between them. The CDR3 nucleotides read TGTGCCTGGAGCGTCAGGGGACCCTACGAGCAGTACTTC. It is translated as CAWSVRGPYEQYF.

The J gene is TRBJ2-2, the V gene TRBV12-3 or TRBV12-4; TRBD1 agrees at 7 bases. Trimming took 6 bases from V and 7 from J; bases not matched to a gene: 5. The CDR3 is 13 amino acids. CDR3 protein: CASSIRGSGELFF. As DNA, the CDR3 is TGTGCCAGCAGCATCAGGGGGAGCGGGGAGCTGTTTTTT.

The rearrangement joins TRBV23-1 to TRBJ2-2; TRBD1 matches 9 bases. TRBV23-1 is an ORF; its function is uncertain. CDR3 length: 18 amino acids. The junction had 10 bases not matched to a gene; V was cut back by 2 bases and J by 3 bases. The CDR3 bases are TGCGCCAGCAGTCAACCCGCTAGGGGACAGGGCTACACCGGGGAGCTGTTTTTT. Amino acid sequence: CASSQPARGQGYTGELFF.

This rearrangement joins TRBV29-1 to TRBJ1-1; possible D gene TRBD1, 6 bases. Trimming left V 3 bases short and J 4 bases short, with 9 bases between. CDR3 length: 12 residues. Looked up from germline, CDR1 is SQVTM and CDR2 is ANQGSEA. The CDR3, as DNA: TGCAGCGTTGATCAGGGGTTCACTGAAGCTTTCTTT. This gives the protein CSVDQGFTEAFF.

The V call is TRBV28, the J call TRBJ1-2; 9 bases align to TRBD1. V trimming: 6 bases; J trimming: 4 bases; junction bases outside the gene matches: 9. The CDR3 has 15 residues. CDR1 and CDR2 from the germline V gene are MDHEN and SYDVKM. This chain's CDR3 is CASSSTGGGGYGYTF. The CDR3 nucleotides are TGTGCCAGCAGCTCAACAGGGGGCGGGGGCTATGGCTACACCTTC.

This chain uses TRBV5-4 with TRBJ2-3, with TRBD2 matching 12 bases. This CDR3 is 15 amino acids long. CDR1 and CDR2 from the germline V gene are SGHNT and YYREEE (reference sequence). V was clipped by 3 bases and J by 5 bases; unmatched bases: 4. The CDR3 sequence: CASSWTSGEGDTQYF. The CDR3 DNA is TGTGCCAGCAGCTGGACTAGCGGGGAGGGAGATACGCAGTATTTT.

The chain carries TRBV2 and TRBJ1-6; 8 bases match TRBD1. The CDR3 totals 15 residues. In germline, CDR1 is SNHLY, CDR2 FYNNEI. After removal of 8 bases from V and 2 bases from J, the junction contained 5 bases not matched to a gene. This chain's CDR3 is CASGAGQAYNSPLHF. The CDR3 DNA is TGTGCCAGCGGAGCGGGACAGGCCTATAATTCACCCCTCCACTTT.

This CDR3 is CASGRDRYTDTQYF. The CDR3 DNA follows: TGCGCCAGCGGCCGGGACAGATACACAGATACGCAGTATTTT. The chain combines TRBV23-1 with TRBJ2-3, with TRBD1 identical over 7 bases. TRBV23-1 is treated as an ORF (open reading frame) with a function not yet certain. The CDR3 is made up of 14 amino acids. J was trimmed by 2 bases and V by 8 bases; bases with no gene match: 7.

The rearrangement links TRBV28 to TRBJ2-7; 10 positions match TRBD1. The CDR3 covers 16 residues. The V segment lost 4 bases and the J segment 3 bases; nucleotides outside the gene matches: 9. Per germline, CDR1 MDHEN and CDR2 SYDVKM. The CDR3 is CASSSSGTGDNYEQYF. CDR3 DNA: TGTGCCAGCAGTTCCTCCGGGACAGGGGACAACTACGAGCAGTACTTC.

CDR3 DNA sequence: TGTGCCAGCAGCTTGGGCTACCGAAATGAGCAGTTCTTC. This translates into CASSLGYRNEQFF. The chain couples TRBV7-8 to TRBJ2-1; D gene unclear. The CDR3 totals 13 residues. V dropped 3 bases and J dropped 7 bases, with 10 bases sitting between them. Germline CDR1 SGHVS, CDR2 FQNEAQ. The entire variable domain, with the rest obtained from reference TRBV7-8 and TRBJ2-1, is as follows: GAGVSQSPRYKVAKRGQDVALRCDPISGHVSLFWYQQALGQGPEFLTYFQNEAQLDKSGLPSDRFFAERPEGSVSTLKIQRTQQEDSAVYLCASSLGYRNEQFFGPGTRLTVL.

The chain couples TRBV7-3 to TRBJ2-3; 8 bases agree with TRBD2. Per the germline V gene, CDR1 is SGHTA and CDR2 is FQGTGA. The trim removed 5 bases at V and 1 base at J, leaving 5 bases unmatched. This CDR3 has 15 amino acids. Here the CDR3 reads CASSPYGGGTDTQYF. The CDR3 nucleotides read TGTGCCAGCAGCCCCTACGGGGGGGGCACAGATACGCAGTATTTT. The complete variable domain, with remaining parts taken from reference TRBV7-3 and TRBJ2-3, reads GAGVSQTPSNKVTEKGKYVELRCDPISGHTALYWYRQSLGQGPEFLIYFQGTGAADDSGLPNDRFFAVRPEGSVSTLKIQRTERGDSAVYLCASSPYGGGTDTQYFGPGTRLTVL.

V gene TRBV3-1 (or the pseudogene TRBV3-2) combines with J gene TRBJ1-5; TRBD1 agrees at 9 bases. J was trimmed by 3 bases and V by 3 bases; bases with no gene match: 3. The CDR3 is 15 residues long. Germline CDR1 reads LGHDT; CDR2 reads YNNKEL (reference sequence). The chain's CDR3 is CASSHGTGYNQPQHF. In DNA, the CDR3 is TGTGCCAGCAGCCATGGGACAGGGTACAATCAGCCCCAGCATTTT.

The chain is built from TRBV29-1 and TRBJ2-1, with TRBD2 matching over 13 bases. This CDR3 region has 16 residues. Trimming cost V 7 bases and J 8 bases; bases outside gene matches: 14. In germline, CDR1 is SQVTM, CDR2 ANQGSEA. As DNA, the CDR3 is TGCAGCGACGTCTCGGGACTAGCGGGATATGAGGATGAGCAGTTCTTC. Encoded protein: CSDVSGLAGYEDEQFF.

The chain recombines TRBV29-1 with TRBJ1-5, with TRBD1 as a possible D gene (6 bases). V was cut by 4 bases and J by 3 bases, with 10 bases left in between. Germline CDR1 reads SQVTM; CDR2 reads ANQGSEA. There are 13 residues in the CDR3. CDR3 sequence reads: CSVVTGNNQPQHF. In nucleotides, the CDR3 is TGCAGCGTTGTAACAGGGAACAATCAGCCCCAGCATTTT.

The J gene is TRBJ2-7, the V gene TRBV11-3; 10 bases match TRBD2. This CDR3 is 16 amino acids long. The V gene's germline CDR1 is SGHNT and CDR2 YENEEA. V was clipped by 2 bases and J by 1 base; unmatched bases: 5. CDR3 protein: CASSLKSGRGSYEQYF. As DNA, the CDR3 is TGTGCCAGCAGCTTAAAGAGCGGGAGGGGGTCCTACGAGCAGTACTTC.

J is TRBJ1-5 and V is TRBV6-5; a weak D match, TRBD1 (5 bases). The germline V gene has CDR1 MNHEY and CDR2 SVGAGI. Deletions cut 6 bases from V and 0 bases from J, with 9 bases between. This CDR3 region has 14 residues. Here the CDR3 reads CASSAGDSNQPQHF. The DNA for the CDR3 is TGTGCCAGCAGCGCGGGGGATAGCAATCAGCCCCAGCATTTT.

This chain joins TRBV28 and TRBJ2-7; 10 bases map to TRBD1. V dropped 7 bases and J dropped 2; count of bases not matched to a gene: 2. Per germline, CDR1 MDHEN and CDR2 SYDVKM. The CDR3 contains 13 residues. The CDR3 DNA follows: TGTGCCAGCATCGGGACAGGGGCCTACGAGCAGTACTTC. Translation: CASIGTGAYEQYF.

This sequence joins TRBV5-1 and TRBJ2-4; D is unclear. From germline, CDR1 is SGHRS and CDR2 YFSETQ. Deletions cut 4 bases from V and 8 bases from J, with 22 bases between. The CDR3 is made up of 16 amino acids. The CDR3 DNA follows: TGCGCCAGCAGCGTTGTTATCAATGTTAGAGAGGACATTCAGTACTTC. This sequence encodes CASSVVINVREDIQYF.